Listed below are T cell receptor beta chains from one sample, sequenced in a study of blood T cell repertoires in COVID-19. Libraries were prepared by immunoSEQ multiplex PCR; TCRdb keeps only in-frame clonotypes and omits some of them. The sample shows over 90,000 clones, about 90% of them seen only once. The source material was peripheral blood. The receptor set was obtained from a man aged 18 to 35 with acute or convalescent COVID-19. CDR3s include the opening cysteine and the closing phenylalanine or tryptophan. A D gene is named only where the DNA matches it firmly. Some rows mark clone size as missing; the rest say once, few, many or name a class of expanded clone.

j_call	clone_size	v_call	d_call	cdr3_nt	cdr3_aa
TRBJ1-5	.	TRBV5-6	TRBD1	TGTGCCAGCAGTCGAAGGACAGGGGTTTCCCAGCCCCAGCATTTT	CASSRRTGVSQPQHF
TRBJ2-1	few	TRBV9	TRBD2	TGTGCCAGCAGCGTTGCGACTAGCGGTTACAATGAGCAGTTCTTC	CASSVATSGYNEQFF
TRBJ1-2	once	TRBV9	.	TGTGCCAGCAGCCCCCCAGTTGGGCAGTCTAACTATGGCTACACCTTC	CASSPPVGQSNYGYTF
TRBJ1-1	.	TRBV18	TRBD1	TGTGCCAGCTCCCTCAGGGGGACTGAAGCTTTCTTT	CASSLRGTEAFF
TRBJ1-1	.	TRBV11-3	.	TGTGCCAGCAGCTTAGGAGGTGGCAGTGAAGCTTTCTTT	CASSLGGGSEAFF
TRBJ1-4	.	TRBV6-6	TRBD1	TGTGCCAGCAGTTACCCGGGACAGGGTTGGGAACTGTTTTTT	CASSYPGQGWELFF
TRBJ1-2	.	TRBV3-1/TRBV3-2	.	TGTGCCAGCAGCCAAGACATCCAGGGCGGCTACACCTTC	CASSQDIQGGYTF
TRBJ2-1	.	TRBV29-1	TRBD1	TGCAGCGTGTGTGGACAGGCGGCCGATGAGCAGTTCTTC	CSVCGQAADEQFF
TRBJ2-1	.	TRBV18	.	TGTGCCAGCTCTCTCCGGGACATCGACAATGAGCAGTTCTTC	CASSLRDIDNEQFF
TRBJ1-2	.	TRBV5-1	TRBD1	TGCGCCAGCAGCTCCGGTGGAGGGGGCGCGAGGGATGGCTACACCTTC	CASSSGGGGARDGYTF
TRBJ1-5	once	TRBV5-6	TRBD1	TGTGCCAGCAGCTTGGGGACAGGACGCAATCAGCCCCAGCATTTT	CASSLGTGRNQPQHF
TRBJ2-1	.	TRBV11-1	TRBD1	TGTGCCAGCAGCTTGGACAGGGAATACAATGAGCAGTTCTTC	CASSLDREYNEQFF
TRBJ2-7	.	TRBV9	TRBD1	TGTGCCAGCAGCGTAGATCCGGGACAGGGACTTTACGAGCAGTACTTC	CASSVDPGQGLYEQYF
TRBJ1-5	.	TRBV6-1	TRBD1	TGTGCCAGCAGCCCTACTGGGGCGGGACAGGTTTTT	CASSPTGAGQVF
TRBJ1-2	.	TRBV18	.	TGTGCCAGCTCACCATCAGGGATTAACTATGGCTACACCTTC	CASSPSGINYGYTF
TRBJ1-3	.	TRBV11-2	.	TGTGCCAGCAGCTTACCTCTGGGAGGGACGTCTGGAAACACCATATATTTT	CASSLPLGGTSGNTIYF
TRBJ2-7	once	TRBV5-6	TRBD1	TGTGCCAGCAGCTTGGTTAGAGGGGGCCACGAGCAGTACTTC	CASSLVRGGHEQYF
TRBJ2-3	.	TRBV6-2/TRBV6-3	.	TGTGCCAGCAGTTCCCGGGGCGGGATATTCACAGATACGCAGTATTTT	CASSSRGGIFTDTQYF
TRBJ2-1	.	TRBV6-4	.	TGTGCCAGCAGTGACTCGAAGGTAGCGGATCACAATGAGCAGTTCTTC	CASSDSKVADHNEQFF
TRBJ2-3	.	TRBV6-1	TRBD1	TGTGCCAGCAGTGACCTTGGACAGGGAGCAGGAGATACGCAGTATTTT	CASSDLGQGAGDTQYF
TRBJ2-7	.	TRBV7-9	TRBD2	TGTGCCAGCAGCCCACGGGACTACGCCTACGAGCAGTACTTC	CASSPRDYAYEQYF
TRBJ2-1	.	TRBV7-2	.	TGTGCCATCTCAAGACGGGGTAGCTCCTACAATGAGCAGTTCTTC	CAISRRGSSYNEQFF
TRBJ1-5	.	TRBV5-4	TRBD1	TGTGCCAGCAGCCTACAGGGGGCTAATCAGCCCCAGCATTTT	CASSLQGANQPQHF
TRBJ1-1	.	TRBV18	TRBD1	TGTGCCAGCTCAGAAGCGACAGGGTCACCGAACACTGAAGCTTTCTTT	CASSEATGSPNTEAFF
TRBJ2-7	once	TRBV11-3	TRBD1	TGTGCCAGCAGCTTAGACTCCGGGACAGGGGGCGAGCAGTACTTC	CASSLDSGTGGEQYF
TRBJ1-1	once	TRBV5-1	TRBD1	TGCGCCAGCAGCTCAGTACTCAGGGGGGTGAACACTGAAGCTTTCTTT	CASSSVLRGVNTEAFF
TRBJ1-5	.	TRBV6-5	.	TGTGCCAGCAGTTACACAGGGAGCAATCAGCCCCAGCATTTT	CASSYTGSNQPQHF
TRBJ2-1	.	TRBV4-1	.	TGCGCCAGCAGCCAAGTCGGCAGGCGCTACAATGAGCAGTTCTTC	CASSQVGRRYNEQFF
TRBJ2-1	.	TRBV30	TRBD2	TGTGCCTGGATGCTGGGCTGGACTAGTATTGGCTACAATGAGCAGTTCTTC	CAWMLGWTSIGYNEQFF
TRBJ2-7	.	TRBV6-6	TRBD1	TGTGCCAGCAGTTACGGGGACAGCTCCTACGAGCAGTACTTC	CASSYGDSSYEQYF
TRBJ1-3	.	TRBV7-9	.	TGTGCCAGCAGCCCCAAGAGCTCTGGAAACACCATATATTTT	CASSPKSSGNTIYF
TRBJ2-3	.	TRBV19	.	TGTGCCAGTAGTATACCTAGTTTTCCCACAGATACGCAGTATTTT	CASSIPSFPTDTQYF
TRBJ1-6	.	TRBV10-3	TRBD1	TGTGCCATCAGGTCGGGACAGGAGTTGAATTCACCCCTCCACTTT	CAIRSGQELNSPLHF
TRBJ1-1	.	TRBV6-5	TRBD1	TGTGCCAGCCGGGGACAGCTGAACACTGAAGCTTTCTTT	CASRGQLNTEAFF
TRBJ2-1	.	TRBV11-2	TRBD2	TGTGCCAGCAGCCCCCGCGGGGGGCTCTTCGAAAATGAGCAGTTCTTC	CASSPRGGLFENEQFF
TRBJ1-2	.	TRBV13	.	TGTGCCAGCAGCTTGTCTACCGAAGGGGATTTCTATGGCTACACCTTC	CASSLSTEGDFYGYTF
TRBJ1-5	.	TRBV6-6	.	TGTGCCAGCAGTCCGGGAGAAGGGTTTACGGGCAATCAGCCCCAGCATTTT	CASSPGEGFTGNQPQHF
TRBJ2-1	few	TRBV3-1/TRBV3-2	.	TGTGCCAGCAGCCAAGGGGGAGGTAGCAACAATGAGCAGTTCTTC	CASSQGGGSNNEQFF
TRBJ2-5	.	TRBV19	.	TGTGCCAGTAGTATCCACAGGGAAGAGACCCAGTACTTC	CASSIHREETQYF
TRBJ1-2	.	TRBV5-1	TRBD1	TGCGCCAGCAGCCCTAGGACAGGATCAGATGGCTACACCTTC	CASSPRTGSDGYTF
TRBJ2-2	.	TRBV7-8	TRBD1	TGTGCCAGCAGCTTAGTTAGGGGGCTGGGCGGGGAGCTGTTTTTT	CASSLVRGLGGELFF
TRBJ1-1	.	TRBV27	.	TGTGCCAGCAGTTTAAAATGGGGCGTCGGGAACACTGAAGCTTTCTTT	CASSLKWGVGNTEAFF
TRBJ1-4	.	TRBV7-9	TRBD1	TGTGCCAGCAGCCGCGACAGGGCGGATGAAAAACTGTTTTTT	CASSRDRADEKLFF
TRBJ2-3	.	TRBV9	.	TGTGCCAGCAGCGTAGAAGAGGATACGCAGTATTTT	CASSVEEDTQYF
TRBJ1-5	once	TRBV6-6	.	TGTGCCAGCAGTTACCCCCAGCAGCCCCAGCATTTT	CASSYPQQPQHF
TRBJ1-1	.	TRBV27	TRBD1	TGTGCCAGCAGTTGGGACAGGGGTGGCACTGAAGCTTTCTTT	CASSWDRGGTEAFF
TRBJ2-7	.	TRBV20-1	TRBD2	TGCAGTGCTAGTTTTCTTAGGGGGGGCCAAAGACTAGCGGGAGGTAACCACGAGCAGTACTTC	CSASFLRGGQRLAGGNHEQYF
TRBJ1-1	.	TRBV7-9	.	TGTGCCAGTGATGTTTATTCTATGAACACTGAAGCTTTCTTT	CASDVYSMNTEAFF
TRBJ1-5	.	TRBV27	TRBD1	TGTGCCAGCAGTTTAAGGGACAGGGGAGGGCAGCCCCAGCATTTT	CASSLRDRGGQPQHF
TRBJ2-7	.	TRBV7-9	.	TGTGCCAGCAGCTTAGCGGGCTCCCAGGAGCAGTACTTC	CASSLAGSQEQYF
TRBJ2-1	.	TRBV7-7	.	TGTGCCAGCAGCTCGAACTGGGAGAATAACAATGAGCAGTTCTTC	CASSSNWENNNEQFF
TRBJ2-2	.	TRBV9	.	TGTGCCAGCAGCGCCGGGACCAGGGGGAACACCGGGGAGCTGTTTTTT	CASSAGTRGNTGELFF
TRBJ2-1	.	TRBV6-5	TRBD1	TGTGCCAGCACGGACAGGGGCTCCTACAATGAGCAGTTCTTC	CASTDRGSYNEQFF
TRBJ2-2	.	TRBV5-1	.	TGCGCCACCAACGTACAGGGATCCGGGGAGCTGTTTTTT	CATNVQGSGELFF
TRBJ1-3	.	TRBV15	TRBD1	TGTGCCACCAGCATACGGACAGGTCCCCAATTAACCTCTGGAAACACCATATATTTT	CATSIRTGPQLTSGNTIYF
TRBJ2-7	.	TRBV10-1	.	TGCGCCAGCAGTGATACTCCGGAGGTGCAGTACTTC	CASSDTPEVQYF